This entry features one T cell receptor (beta chain) sequence. Its target is unknown. Germline V gene data show CDR1 as MGHRA and CDR2 as YSYEKL. Trimming cost V 0 bases and J 5 bases, with 8 bases left between them. The CDR3 sequence is 14 residues long. This sample stems from a study of T cell responses to AZD1222 COVID-19 vaccine. Produced via immunoSEQ multiplex PCR; TCRdb's table is partial and in-frame only. The table includes about 85,000 clones, roughly 90% detected once. The study's findings and limits: Regions 160-218 and 743-854 dominated among vaccine-associated CD4 TCRs spanning spike.

The receptor was isolated from an adult who received the AZD1222 COVID-19 vaccine. Sequenced here: peripheral blood, sampled 28 days after the second AZD1222 dose. V gene TRBV4-1 combines with J gene TRBJ2-1, with a weak D call TRBD2 (5 bases). CDR3 sequence (DNA): TGCGCCAGCAGCCAAGATATCGGGGACAATGAGCAGTTCTTC. As protein: CASSQDIGDNEQFF.